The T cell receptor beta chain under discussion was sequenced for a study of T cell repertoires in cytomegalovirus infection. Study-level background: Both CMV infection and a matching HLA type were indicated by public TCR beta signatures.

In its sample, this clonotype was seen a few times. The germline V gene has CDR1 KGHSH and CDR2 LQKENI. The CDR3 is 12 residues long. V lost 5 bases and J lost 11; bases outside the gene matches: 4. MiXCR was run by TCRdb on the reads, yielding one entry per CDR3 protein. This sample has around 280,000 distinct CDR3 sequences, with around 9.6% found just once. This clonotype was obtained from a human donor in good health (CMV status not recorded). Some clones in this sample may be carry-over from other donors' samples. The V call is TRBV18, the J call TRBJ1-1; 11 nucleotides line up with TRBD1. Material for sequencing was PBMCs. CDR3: CASSSGQGAAFF. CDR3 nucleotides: TGTGCCAGCTCATCTGGACAGGGGGCCGCTTTCTTT.